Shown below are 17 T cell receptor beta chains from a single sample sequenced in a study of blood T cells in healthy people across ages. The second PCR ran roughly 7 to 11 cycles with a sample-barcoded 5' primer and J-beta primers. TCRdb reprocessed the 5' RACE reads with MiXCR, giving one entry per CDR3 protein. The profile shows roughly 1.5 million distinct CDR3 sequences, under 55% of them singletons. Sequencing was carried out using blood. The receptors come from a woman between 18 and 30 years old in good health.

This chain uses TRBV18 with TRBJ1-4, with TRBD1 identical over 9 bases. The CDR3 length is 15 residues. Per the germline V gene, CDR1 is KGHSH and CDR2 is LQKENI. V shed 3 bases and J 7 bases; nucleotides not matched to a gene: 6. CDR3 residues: CASSPGQGKTEKLFF. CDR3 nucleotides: TGTGCCAGCTCACCGGGACAGGGAAAAACTGAAAAACTGTTTTTT.

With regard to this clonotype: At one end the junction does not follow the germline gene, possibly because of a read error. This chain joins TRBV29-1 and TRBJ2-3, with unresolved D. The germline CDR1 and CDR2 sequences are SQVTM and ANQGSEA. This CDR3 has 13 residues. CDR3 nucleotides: TGCAGCGTGGGAAGATCAAGCACAGATACGCGGTATTTT. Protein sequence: CSVGRSSTDTRYF.

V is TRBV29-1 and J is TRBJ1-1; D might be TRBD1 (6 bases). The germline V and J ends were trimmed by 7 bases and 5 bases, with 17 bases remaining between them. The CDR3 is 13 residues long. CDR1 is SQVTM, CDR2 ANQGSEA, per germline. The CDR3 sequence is CSATWGGTTEAFF. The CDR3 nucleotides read TGCAGCGCCACGTGGGGGGGGACAACTGAAGCTTTCTTT.

This CDR3 reads CSARRDSPNQPQHF. The CDR3 bases are TGCAGTGCGCGTAGGGACAGCCCCAATCAGCCCCAGCATTTT. V gene TRBV20-1 combines with J gene TRBJ1-5; 7 nucleotides agree with TRBD1. The CDR3 is 14 residues long. Germline CDR1 is DFQATT and CDR2 is SNEGSKA (reference sequence). The ends lost 6 bases at V and 3 bases at J; junction bases unmatched: 8.

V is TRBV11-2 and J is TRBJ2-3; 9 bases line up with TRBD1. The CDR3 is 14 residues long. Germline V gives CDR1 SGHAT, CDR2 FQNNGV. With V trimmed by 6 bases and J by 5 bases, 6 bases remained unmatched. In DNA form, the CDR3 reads TGTGCCAGCAGGTTGGGACAGGGCATAGATACGCAGTATTTT. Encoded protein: CASRLGQGIDTQYF.

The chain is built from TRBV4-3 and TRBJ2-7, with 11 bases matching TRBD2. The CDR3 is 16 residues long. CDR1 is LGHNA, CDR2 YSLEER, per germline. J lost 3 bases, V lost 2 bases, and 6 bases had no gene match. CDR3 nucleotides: TGCGCCAGCAGCCAACTAGCGGGGGGTGGTGTCTACGAGCAGTACTTC. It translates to CASSQLAGGGVYEQYF.

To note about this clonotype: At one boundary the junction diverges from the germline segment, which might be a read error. Written as DNA, the CDR3 is TGTGCCAGTAGTGGGGGAGGAGATACGCAGTATTTT. As protein: CASSGGGDTQYF. The V and J genes are TRBV2 and TRBJ2-3; D might be TRBD2 (6 bases). The CDR3 is 12 amino acids. Looked up from germline, CDR1 is SNHLY and CDR2 is FYNNEI.

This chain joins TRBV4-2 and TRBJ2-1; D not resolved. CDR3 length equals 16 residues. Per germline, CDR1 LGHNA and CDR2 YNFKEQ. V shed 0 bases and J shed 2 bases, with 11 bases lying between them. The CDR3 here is CASSQEWRGTYNEQFF. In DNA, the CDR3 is TGTGCCAGCAGCCAAGAATGGCGCGGAACCTACAATGAGCAGTTCTTC.

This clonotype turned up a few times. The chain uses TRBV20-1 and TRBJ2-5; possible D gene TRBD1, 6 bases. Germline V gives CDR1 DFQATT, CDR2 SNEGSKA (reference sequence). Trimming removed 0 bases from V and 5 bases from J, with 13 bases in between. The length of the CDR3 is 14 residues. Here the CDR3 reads CSARDHRVPETQYF. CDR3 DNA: TGCAGTGCTAGAGATCACAGGGTTCCGGAGACCCAGTACTTC.

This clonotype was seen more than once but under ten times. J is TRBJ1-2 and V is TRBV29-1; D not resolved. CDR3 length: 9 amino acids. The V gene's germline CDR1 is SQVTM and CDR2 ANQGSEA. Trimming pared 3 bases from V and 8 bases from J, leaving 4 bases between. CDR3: CSVDPGYTF. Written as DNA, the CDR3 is TGCAGCGTTGACCCCGGCTACACCTTC.

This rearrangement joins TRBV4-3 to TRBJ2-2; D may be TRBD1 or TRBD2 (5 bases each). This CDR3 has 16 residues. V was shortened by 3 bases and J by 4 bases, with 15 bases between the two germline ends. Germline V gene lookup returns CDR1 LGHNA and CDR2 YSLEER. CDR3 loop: CASSQGPQRRTGELFF. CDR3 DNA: TGCGCCAGCAGCCAGGGGCCGCAGCGGCGCACCGGGGAGCTGTTTTTT.

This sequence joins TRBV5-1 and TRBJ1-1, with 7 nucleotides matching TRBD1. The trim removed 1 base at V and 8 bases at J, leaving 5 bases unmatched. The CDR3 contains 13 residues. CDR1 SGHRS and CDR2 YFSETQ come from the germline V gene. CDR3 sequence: CASSLQGGHEAFF. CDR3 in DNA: TGCGCCAGCAGCTTGCAGGGGGGGCACGAAGCTTTCTTT.

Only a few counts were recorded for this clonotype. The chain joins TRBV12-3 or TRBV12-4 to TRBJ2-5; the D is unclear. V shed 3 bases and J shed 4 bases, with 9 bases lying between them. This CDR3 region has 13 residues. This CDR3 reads CASSFGSAETQYF. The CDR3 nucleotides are TGTGCCAGCAGTTTTGGGTCAGCAGAGACCCAGTACTTC.

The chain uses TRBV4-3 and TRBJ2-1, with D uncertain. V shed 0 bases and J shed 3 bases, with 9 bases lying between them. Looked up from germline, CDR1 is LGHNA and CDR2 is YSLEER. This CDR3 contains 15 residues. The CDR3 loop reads CASSQERPGYNEQFF. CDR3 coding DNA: TGCGCCAGCAGCCAAGAAAGGCCGGGCTACAATGAGCAGTTCTTC.

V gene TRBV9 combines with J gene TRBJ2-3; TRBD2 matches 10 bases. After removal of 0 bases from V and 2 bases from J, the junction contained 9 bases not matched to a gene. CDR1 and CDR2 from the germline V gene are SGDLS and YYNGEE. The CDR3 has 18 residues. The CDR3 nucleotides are TGTGCCAGCAGCGTAGAGGGACTAGCGATAGGACTCACAGATACGCAGTATTTT. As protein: CASSVEGLAIGLTDTQYF.

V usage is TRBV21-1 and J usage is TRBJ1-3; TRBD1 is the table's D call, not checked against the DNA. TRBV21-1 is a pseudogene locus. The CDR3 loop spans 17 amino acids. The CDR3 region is CASVTGTGSVSGNTRYF. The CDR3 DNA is TGTGCCAGCGTCACTGGGACAGGGTCCGTCTCTGGAAACACCAGATATTTT.

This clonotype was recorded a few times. The CDR3 is CSASKVSGRAYEQYF. The CDR3 DNA reads TGCAGTGCTAGTAAGGTTAGCGGGAGGGCCTACGAGCAGTACTTC. V is TRBV20-1 and J is TRBJ2-7; TRBD2 agrees at 11 bases. From germline, CDR1 is DFQATT and CDR2 SNEGSKA (reference sequence). The CDR3 is 15 residues long. Losses at the gene ends were 3 bases for V and 2 bases for J; bases not matched to a gene: 6.